This T cell receptor (beta chain) was identified during a study of cytomegalovirus exposure and HLA in healthy donors. Study-wide background: Drawn from HLA-typed donors, approximately 86 million unique TCRs were held in an early data release. Findings and limits, study-wide: Later analysis showed most CMV-associated TCR beta chains appearing HLA-restricted. A missense DCLRE1C variant was associated with V- and J-gene trimming of TCR beta chains in a later analysis, and an independent cohort replicated the association.

Germline V gene data show CDR1 as ENHRY and CDR2 as SYGVKD. The trim removed 6 bases at V and 8 bases at J, leaving 7 bases unmatched. There are 15 residues in the CDR3. The PCR ran on 60 Vbeta and 13 Jbeta primers. Repertoires were generated with immunoSEQ multiplex PCR, while TCRdb's copy carries only in-frame clones and drops some. The sample holds 63,000 or so clones, 70% to 75% seen once. A note on this clone: Its antigen is undetermined.

This chain links TRBV10-3 with TRBJ1-4, with 12 nucleotides matching TRBD1. This clonotype was obtained from a woman in her 30s in good health and CMV-seropositive. Sequenced input: PBMCs. The CDR3 reads CAIRGDRGRNEKLFF. The CDR3 DNA is TGTGCCATCAGGGGGGACAGGGGGCGCAACGAAAAACTGTTTTTT.